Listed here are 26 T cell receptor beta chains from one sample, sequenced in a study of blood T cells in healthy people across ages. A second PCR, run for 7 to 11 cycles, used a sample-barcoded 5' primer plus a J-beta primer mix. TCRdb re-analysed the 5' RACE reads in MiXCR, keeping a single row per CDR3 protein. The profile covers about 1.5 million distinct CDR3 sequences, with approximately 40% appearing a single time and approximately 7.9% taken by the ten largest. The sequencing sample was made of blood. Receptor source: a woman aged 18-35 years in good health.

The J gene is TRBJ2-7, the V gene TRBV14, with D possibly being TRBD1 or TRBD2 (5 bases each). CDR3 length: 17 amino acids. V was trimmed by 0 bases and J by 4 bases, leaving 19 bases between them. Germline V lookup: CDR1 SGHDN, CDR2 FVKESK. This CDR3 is CASSQDTNLPGRYEQYF. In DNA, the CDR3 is TGTGCCAGCAGCCAAGATACGAACCTACCGGGACGTTACGAGCAGTACTTC.

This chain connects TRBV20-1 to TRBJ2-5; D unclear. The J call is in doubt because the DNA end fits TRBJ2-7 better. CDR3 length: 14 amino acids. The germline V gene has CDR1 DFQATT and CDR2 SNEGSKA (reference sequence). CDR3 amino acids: CSASKTAGTNEQYF. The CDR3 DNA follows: TGCAGTGCCTCGAAGACGGCAGGTACTAACGAGCAGTACTTC.

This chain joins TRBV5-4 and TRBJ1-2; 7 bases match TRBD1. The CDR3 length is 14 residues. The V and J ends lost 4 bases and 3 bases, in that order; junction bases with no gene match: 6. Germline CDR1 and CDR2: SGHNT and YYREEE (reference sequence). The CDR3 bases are TGTGCCAGCAGCCGTCCCGGGACAGACTATGGCTACACCTTC. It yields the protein CASSRPGTDYGYTF.

DNA of the CDR3: TGTGCCAGCAGTTTTAACAGGATCTCAGATACGCAGTATTTT. It encodes CASSFNRISDTQYF. This chain links TRBV12-3 or TRBV12-4 with TRBJ2-3, with D perhaps matching TRBD1 (5 bases). The CDR3 is 14 residues long. With 3 bases removed from V and 4 bases from J, the gap between germline ends came to 11 bases.

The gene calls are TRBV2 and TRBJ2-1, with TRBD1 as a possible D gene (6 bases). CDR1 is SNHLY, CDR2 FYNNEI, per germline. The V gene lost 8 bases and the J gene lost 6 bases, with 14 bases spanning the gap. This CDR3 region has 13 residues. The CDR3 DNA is TGTGCCAGCTCAGCCAGGGGTTTCAATGAGCAGTTCTTC. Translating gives CASSARGFNEQFF.

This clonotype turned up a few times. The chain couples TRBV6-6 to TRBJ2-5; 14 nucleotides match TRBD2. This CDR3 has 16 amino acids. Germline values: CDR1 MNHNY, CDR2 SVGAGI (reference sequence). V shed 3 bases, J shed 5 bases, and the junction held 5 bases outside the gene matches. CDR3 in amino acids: CASSYSGLAGAETQYF. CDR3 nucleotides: TGTGCCAGCAGTTATTCGGGACTAGCGGGAGCTGAGACCCAGTACTTC.

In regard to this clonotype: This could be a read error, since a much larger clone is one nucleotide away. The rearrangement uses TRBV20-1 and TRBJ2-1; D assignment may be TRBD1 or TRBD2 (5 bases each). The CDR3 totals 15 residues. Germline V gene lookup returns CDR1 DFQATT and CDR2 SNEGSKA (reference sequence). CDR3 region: CSADGAGLYYNKQFF. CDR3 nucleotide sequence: TGCAGTGCTGATGGGGCTGGACTTTATTACAATAAGCAGTTCTTC.

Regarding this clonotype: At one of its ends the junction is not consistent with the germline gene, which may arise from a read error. The CDR3: CTISEPPVGSGTQYF. CDR3 nucleotide sequence: TGTACCATCAGTGAGCCGCCCGTCGGCTCAGGGACCCAGTACTTC. The chain joins TRBV10-3 to TRBJ2-5; no firm D call. This CDR3 is built from 15 residues. CDR1 ENHRY and CDR2 SYGVKD come from the germline V gene.

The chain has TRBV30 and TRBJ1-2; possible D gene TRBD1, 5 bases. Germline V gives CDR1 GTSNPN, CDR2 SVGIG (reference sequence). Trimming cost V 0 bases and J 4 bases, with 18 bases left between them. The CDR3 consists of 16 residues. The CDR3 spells CAWSVQASKTSYGYTF. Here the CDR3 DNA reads TGTGCCTGGAGTGTACAGGCCAGCAAAACATCCTATGGCTACACCTTC.

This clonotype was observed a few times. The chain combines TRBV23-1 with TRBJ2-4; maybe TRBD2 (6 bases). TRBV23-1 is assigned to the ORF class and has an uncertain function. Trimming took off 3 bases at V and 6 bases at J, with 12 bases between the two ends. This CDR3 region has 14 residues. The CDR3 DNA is TGCGCCAGCAGTCACGGCCGGGGAGGAAACATTCAGTACTTC. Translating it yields CASSHGRGGNIQYF.

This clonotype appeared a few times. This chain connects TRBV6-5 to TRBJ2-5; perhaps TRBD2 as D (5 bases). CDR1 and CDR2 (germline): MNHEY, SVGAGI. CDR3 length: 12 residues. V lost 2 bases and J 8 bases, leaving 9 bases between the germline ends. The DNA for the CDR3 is TGTGCCAGCAGTTACATTCGGGGTACCCAGTACTTC. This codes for CASSYIRGTQYF.

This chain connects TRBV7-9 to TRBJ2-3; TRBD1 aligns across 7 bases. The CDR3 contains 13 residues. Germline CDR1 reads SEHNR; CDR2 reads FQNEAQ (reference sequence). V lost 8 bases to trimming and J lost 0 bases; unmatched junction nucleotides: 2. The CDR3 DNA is TGTGCCAGCGGGACAGCTAGCACAGATACGCAGTATTTT. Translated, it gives CASGTASTDTQYF.

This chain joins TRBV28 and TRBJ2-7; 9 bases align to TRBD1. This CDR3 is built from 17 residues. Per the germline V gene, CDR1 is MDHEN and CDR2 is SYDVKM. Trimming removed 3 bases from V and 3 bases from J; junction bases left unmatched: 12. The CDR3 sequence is CASSLGQGPKPGYEQYF. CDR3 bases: TGTGCCAGCAGTTTGGGACAGGGCCCCAAACCGGGCTACGAGCAGTACTTC.

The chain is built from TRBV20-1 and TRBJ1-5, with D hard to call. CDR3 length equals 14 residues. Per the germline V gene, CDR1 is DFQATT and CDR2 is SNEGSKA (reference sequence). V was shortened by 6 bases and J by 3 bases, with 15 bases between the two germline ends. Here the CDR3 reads CSALRGGLNQPQHF. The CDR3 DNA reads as TGCAGTGCCCTTCGTGGAGGGCTCAATCAGCCCCAGCATTTT.

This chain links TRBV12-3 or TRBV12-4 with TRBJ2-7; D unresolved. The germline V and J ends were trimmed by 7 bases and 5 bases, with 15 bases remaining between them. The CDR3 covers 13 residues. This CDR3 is CASTARMGHEQYF. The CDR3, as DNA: TGTGCCAGCACCGCGCGGATGGGCCACGAGCAGTACTTC.

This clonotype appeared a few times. CDR3 DNA: TGTGCCACTTTCACAGGAGATAATTCACCCCTCCACTTT. Translation gives CATFTGDNSPLHF. This chain links TRBV10-3 with TRBJ1-6; tentatively, D is TRBD1 (5 bases). Deletions cut 10 bases from V and 5 bases from J, with 12 bases between. The CDR3 sequence is 13 residues long. The V gene's germline CDR1 is ENHRY and CDR2 SYGVKD.

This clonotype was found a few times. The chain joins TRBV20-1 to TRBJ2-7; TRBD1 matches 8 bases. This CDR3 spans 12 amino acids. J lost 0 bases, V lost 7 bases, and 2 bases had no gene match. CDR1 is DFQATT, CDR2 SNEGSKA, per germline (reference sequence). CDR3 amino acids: CSGTGSSYEQYF. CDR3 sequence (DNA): TGCAGTGGGACAGGGAGCTCCTACGAGCAGTACTTC.

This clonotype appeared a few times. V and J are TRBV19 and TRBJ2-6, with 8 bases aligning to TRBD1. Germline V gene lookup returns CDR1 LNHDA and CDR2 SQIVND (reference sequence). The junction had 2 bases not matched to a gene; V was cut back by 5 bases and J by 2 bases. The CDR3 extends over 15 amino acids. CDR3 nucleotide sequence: TGTGCCAGTAGTGCGACAGGGGCTGGGGCCAACGTCCTGACTTTC. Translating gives CASSATGAGANVLTF.

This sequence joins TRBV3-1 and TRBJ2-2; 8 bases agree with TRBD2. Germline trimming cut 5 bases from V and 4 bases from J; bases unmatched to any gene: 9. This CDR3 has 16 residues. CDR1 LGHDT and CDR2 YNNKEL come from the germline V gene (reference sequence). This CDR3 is CASSLAGLRGTGELFF. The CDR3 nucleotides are TGTGCCAGCAGCTTAGCGGGGCTTCGTGGCACCGGGGAGCTGTTTTTT.

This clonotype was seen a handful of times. For the CDR3, the DNA is TGTGCCAGCAGTTTTGGGCTAGCGGGGGAAATTGAGCAGTTCTTC. It codes for CASSFGLAGEIEQFF. V usage is TRBV12-3 or TRBV12-4 and J usage is TRBJ2-1; TRBD2 matches 10 bases. J lost 9 bases, V lost 3 bases, and 8 bases had no gene match. The CDR3 is 15 amino acids.

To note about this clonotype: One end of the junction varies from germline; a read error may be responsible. The CDR3 is CASSPGGASTGRWEPQHF. The CDR3 nucleotides are TGTGCTAGCAGCCCCGGGGGCGCATCGACAGGGAGGTGGGAGCCCCAGCATTTT. The chain recombines TRBV6-2 or TRBV6-3 with TRBJ1-5; 7 bases align to TRBD1. The CDR3 is made up of 18 amino acids. Germline loops: CDR1 MNHEY, CDR2 SVGEGT.

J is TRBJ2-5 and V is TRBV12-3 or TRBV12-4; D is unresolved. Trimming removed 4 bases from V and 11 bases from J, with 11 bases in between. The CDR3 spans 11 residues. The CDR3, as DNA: TGTGCCAGCAGTTCCCCCACTAAGCAGTACTTC. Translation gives CASSSPTKQYF.

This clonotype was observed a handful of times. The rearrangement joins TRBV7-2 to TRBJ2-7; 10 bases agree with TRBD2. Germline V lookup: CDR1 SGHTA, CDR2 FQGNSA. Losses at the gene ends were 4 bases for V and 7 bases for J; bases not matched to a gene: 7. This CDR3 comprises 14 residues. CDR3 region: CASSSLAGAGEQYF. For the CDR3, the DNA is TGTGCCAGCAGCTCCCTAGCGGGGGCGGGGGAGCAGTACTTC.

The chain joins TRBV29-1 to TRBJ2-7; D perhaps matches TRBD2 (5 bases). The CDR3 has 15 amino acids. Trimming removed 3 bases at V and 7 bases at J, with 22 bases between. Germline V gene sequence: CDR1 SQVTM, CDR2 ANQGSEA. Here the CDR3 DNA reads TGCAGCGTTGACCCCAGGCGCGGAGGAGACAATGAGCAGTACTTC. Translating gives CSVDPRRGGDNEQYF.

Here the CDR3 DNA reads TGTGCCAGCAGCCCCCGTGAGGTGTACACTGAAGCTTTCTTT. It yields the protein CASSPREVYTEAFF. This rearrangement joins TRBV6-5 to TRBJ1-1; no clear D. This CDR3 has 14 residues. Trimming took off 6 bases at V and 3 bases at J, with 14 bases between the two ends. Germline assignment: CDR1 MNHEY and CDR2 SVGAGI.

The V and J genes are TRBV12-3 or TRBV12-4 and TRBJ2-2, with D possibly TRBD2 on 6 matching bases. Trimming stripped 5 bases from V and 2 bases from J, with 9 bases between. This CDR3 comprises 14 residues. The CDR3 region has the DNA TGTGCCAGCAGTGGAGGGGTCAACACCGGGGAGCTGTTTTTT. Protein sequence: CASSGGVNTGELFF.